This entry lists 2 T cell receptor beta chains sequenced from one sample in a study of human thymus T cells. TCRdb keeps only in-frame clones here, not all; method: immunoSEQ multiplex PCR. The repertoire holds some 80,000 clones, with just over 95% as singletons. In corrective heart surgery, resections were taken, and these provided the thymus tissue. Sequenced material: thymus tissue. Receptors originate from a boy in the first two years of life with a congenital heart defect but otherwise immunologically healthy.

V is TRBV28 and J is TRBJ2-1; possibly TRBD2 for D (5 bases). V was clipped by 2 bases and J by 0 bases, with 8 bases between them. This CDR3 has 15 amino acids. Germline loops: CDR1 MDHEN, CDR2 SYDVKM. CDR3 residues: CASSLGGTSYNEQFF. In DNA, the CDR3 is TGTGCCAGCAGTTTAGGAGGTACCTCCTACAATGAGCAGTTCTTC.

The chain couples TRBV10-2 to TRBJ2-7; 8 bases fit TRBD2. J was trimmed by 6 bases and V by 4 bases; bases with no gene match: 11. The CDR3 runs to 15 residues. Germline lookup yields CDR1 WSHSY and CDR2 SAAADI. The CDR3 nucleotides are TGCGCCAGCAGTGGGTCCGGGACTAGAGTAATCGAGCAGTACTTC. Protein: CASSGSGTRVIEQYF.